Each of the 22 T cell receptor beta chains below was sequenced from the same sample in a study of blood T cell repertoires in COVID-19. Sequencing used immunoSEQ multiplex PCR; TCRdb keeps in-frame clones, though not all of them. Of about 180,000 clones in the sample, roughly 89% were seen once. Sequenced input: PBMCs or T cells enriched from blood (not recorded which). Receptor source: a middle-aged woman with acute COVID-19.

The chain joins TRBV2 to TRBJ1-5; the D gene is possibly TRBD1 (5 bases). CDR3 size: 14 residues. V was pared by 3 bases and J by 5 bases, with 11 bases between. From germline, CDR1 is SNHLY and CDR2 FYNNEI. The CDR3 is CASSEGGVYQPQHF. The CDR3 coding sequence is TGTGCCAGCAGTGAGGGAGGGGTATATCAGCCCCAGCATTTT.

This rearrangement joins TRBV19 to TRBJ2-3, with 8 bases that match TRBD2. The germline gives CDR1 LNHDA, CDR2 SQIVND (reference sequence). V lost 3 bases to trimming and J lost 4 bases; unmatched junction nucleotides: 6. This CDR3 has 15 amino acids. The CDR3 protein is CASSMKVGGADTQYF. CDR3 sequence (DNA): TGTGCCAGTAGTATGAAGGTCGGGGGGGCAGATACGCAGTATTTT.

The chain uses TRBV5-8 and TRBJ1-5, with D perhaps TRBD1 (6 bases). Trimming pared 5 bases from V and 0 bases from J, leaving 9 bases between. The germline CDR1 and CDR2 sequences are SGHTS and YDEGEE. The CDR3 is 14 residues long. The CDR3 spells CASSSGVSNQPQHF. The CDR3 coding sequence is TGTGCCAGCAGTTCAGGGGTTAGCAATCAGCCCCAGCATTTT.

The chain is built from TRBV5-5 and TRBJ1-5; 8 bases line up with TRBD1. The germline gives CDR1 SGHKS, CDR2 YYEKEE (reference sequence). After removal of 0 bases from V and 5 bases from J, the junction contained 4 bases not matched to a gene. The CDR3 totals 15 residues. CDR3 nucleotides: TGTGCCAGCAGCTTGGATGGCAGGGGGCATCAGCCCCAGCATTTT. Its translation: CASSLDGRGHQPQHF.

This clone was seen only once. J is TRBJ2-3 and V is TRBV7-2, with no clear D. Trimming took off 2 bases at V and 4 bases at J, with 10 bases between the two ends. CDR1 and CDR2 from the germline V gene are SGHTA and FQGNSA. The length of the CDR3 is 14 residues. The CDR3: CASSLSRLADTQYF. CDR3 nucleotide sequence: TGTGCCAGCAGCTTATCGCGTCTGGCAGATACGCAGTATTTT.

The gene calls are TRBV14 and TRBJ2-3; D is possibly TRBD1 (6 bases). From germline, CDR1 is SGHDN and CDR2 FVKESK. The CDR3 loop spans 14 amino acids. V lost 4 bases and J 4 bases, leaving 12 bases between the germline ends. The CDR3 protein is CASSRDNWSDTQYF. Here the CDR3 DNA reads TGTGCCAGCAGCCGGGACAACTGGTCAGATACGCAGTATTTT. Looking up the rest from reference TRBV14 and TRBJ2-3 gives the full variable domain: EAGVTQFPSHSVIEKGQTVTLRCDPISGHDNLYWYRRVMGKEIKFLLHFVKESKQDESGMPNNRFLAERTGGTYSTLKVQPAELEDSGVYFCASSRDNWSDTQYFGPGTRLTVL.

The CDR3 DNA follows: TGTGCCAGCAGCTTCCTCAGGGCCTCTGGAAACACCATATATTTT. It yields the protein CASSFLRASGNTIYF. The chain employs TRBV5-6 and TRBJ1-3; perhaps TRBD1 as D (5 bases). V was trimmed by 2 bases and J by 0 bases, leaving 9 bases between them. The CDR3 spans 15 residues. Germline CDR1 and CDR2: SGHDT and YYEEEE.

The chain joins TRBV15 to TRBJ2-7; TRBD2 might be the D (6 bases). Germline-derived CDR1 and CDR2 are LNHNV and YYDKDF (reference sequence). V lost 6 bases and J lost 2, with 14 bases in between. The CDR3 has 14 residues. The CDR3 spells CATREGGTPYEQYF. The CDR3 nucleotides read TGTGCCACCAGAGAGGGAGGAACCCCCTACGAGCAGTACTTC. Full variable domain (outside the CDR3, taken from reference TRBV15 and TRBJ2-7): DAMVIQNPRYQVTQFGKPVTLSCSQTLNHNVMYWYQQKSSQAPKLLFHYYDKDFNNEADTPDNFQSRRPNTSFCFLDIRSPGLGDTAMYLCATREGGTPYEQYFGPGTRLTVT.

The rearrangement joins TRBV18 to TRBJ2-1, with D perhaps matching TRBD2 (6 bases). Trimming pared 8 bases from V and 9 bases from J, leaving 17 bases between. The length of the CDR3 is 13 residues. Looked up from germline, CDR1 is KGHSH and CDR2 is LQKENI. The CDR3 nucleotides read TGTGCCAGCGCATATGGGACGGAGGGTGAGCAGTTCTTC. The encoded protein is CASAYGTEGEQFF.

CDR3 DNA: TGTGCCAGCAGGACCTTTGGCAGGTCCTACGAGCAGTACTTC. This encodes CASRTFGRSYEQYF. This sequence joins TRBV5-4 and TRBJ2-7; the D is unclear. CDR1 is SGHNT, CDR2 YYREEE, per germline (reference sequence). This CDR3 is built from 14 residues. V was clipped by 5 bases and J by 1 base, with 13 bases between them. Full variable domain (missing parts from reference TRBV5-4 and TRBJ2-7): ETGVTQSPTHLIKTRGQQVTLRCSSQSGHNTVSWYQQALGQGPQFIFQYYREEENGRGNFPPRFSGLQFPNYSSELNVNALELDDSALYLCASRTFGRSYEQYFGPGTRLTVT.

This clone has only a few counts. The rearrangement uses TRBV9 and TRBJ2-3; no firm D call. V was cut by 4 bases and J by 1 base, with 7 bases left in between. The CDR3 consists of 13 residues. Per germline, CDR1 SGDLS and CDR2 YYNGEE. The CDR3 region is CASSLPGTDTQYF. DNA for the CDR3: TGTGCCAGCAGCCTACCGGGCACAGATACGCAGTATTTT. Using reference TRBV9 and TRBJ2-3 for the parts outside the CDR3, the full variable domain is DSGVTQTPKHLITATGQRVTLRCSPRSGDLSVYWYQQSLDQGLQFLIQYYNGEERAKGNILERFSAQQFPDLHSELNLSSLELGDSALYFCASSLPGTDTQYFGPGTRLTVL.

This chain joins TRBV12-3 or TRBV12-4 and TRBJ1-2; the D is unclear. This CDR3 is 13 amino acids long. V was shortened by 3 bases and J by 1 base, with 6 bases between the two germline ends. The CDR3 DNA follows: TGTGCCAGCAGTTTTAGTCATAACTATGGCTACACCTTC. Translation gives CASSFSHNYGYTF.

V usage is TRBV27 and J usage is TRBJ2-1; D is possibly TRBD1 (6 bases). Germline loops: CDR1 MNHEY, CDR2 SMNVEV (reference sequence). V lost 3 bases, J lost 10 bases, and 16 bases lay in between. This CDR3 has 14 residues. This CDR3 is CASSLGEGGQEQFF. CDR3 DNA: TGTGCCAGCAGTTTGGGAGAAGGGGGTCAAGAGCAGTTCTTC.

CDR3 nucleotides: TGTGCCAGCACCGCACGTAGGGGCACTGAAGCTTTCTTT. It translates to CASTARRGTEAFF. This sequence joins TRBV6-5 and TRBJ1-1; D is possibly TRBD1 (5 bases). The CDR3 has 13 amino acids. In germline, CDR1 is MNHEY, CDR2 SVGAGI. V was shortened by 7 bases and J by 4 bases, with 13 bases between the two germline ends.

The chain uses TRBV2 and TRBJ1-5, with unresolved D. The CDR3 consists of 15 residues. Per the germline V gene, CDR1 is SNHLY and CDR2 is FYNNEI. Trimming removed 6 bases at V and 7 bases at J, with 19 bases between. Written as DNA, the CDR3 is TGTGCCAGCAGGGAGACCGGGTCCCCTAGCCAGCCCCAGCATTTT. As protein: CASRETGSPSQPQHF.

V is TRBV4-1 and J is TRBJ2-1, with 11 bases identical to TRBD2. The germline CDR1 and CDR2 sequences are MGHRA and YSYEKL. Germline trimming cut 5 bases from V and 7 bases from J; bases unmatched to any gene: 10. This CDR3 contains 16 residues. The CDR3 bases are TGCGCCAGCAGCTTTCCCCCTAGCGGGAGGAAGAATGAGCAGTTCTTC. The encoded protein is CASSFPPSGRKNEQFF.

This chain joins TRBV15 and TRBJ2-3; 10 positions match TRBD2. Germline CDR1 reads LNHNV; CDR2 reads YYDKDF (reference sequence). This CDR3 region has 17 residues. With V trimmed by 1 base and J by 2 bases, 6 bases remained unmatched. In nucleotides, the CDR3 is TGTGCCACCAGCAGAGTTGGAGCGGGGGGGCCCACAGATACGCAGTATTTT. It yields the protein CATSRVGAGGPTDTQYF.

The rearrangement joins TRBV7-8 to TRBJ2-3; tentative D call: TRBD1 (5 bases). Germline assignment: CDR1 SGHVS and CDR2 FQNEAQ. There are 13 residues in the CDR3. The V gene lost 5 bases and the J gene lost 7 bases, with 13 bases spanning the gap. The CDR3 DNA is TGTGCCAGCAGCCCGACAAGGGGATATACGCAGTATTTT. This translates into CASSPTRGYTQYF.

This chain uses TRBV19 with TRBJ2-6; TRBD1 is a possible D gene (6 bases). This CDR3 has 17 residues. Germline V gene sequence: CDR1 LNHDA, CDR2 SQIVND (reference sequence). V lost 11 bases and J 0 bases, leaving 20 bases between the germline ends. CDR3: CASGEWQAYSGANVLTF. CDR3 coding DNA: TGTGCCTCAGGGGAGTGGCAGGCGTACTCTGGGGCCAACGTCCTGACTTTC. The variable domain in full, completed from reference TRBV19 and TRBJ2-6, reads DGGITQSPKYLFRKEGQNVTLSCEQNLNHDAMYWYRQDPGQGLRLIYYSQIVNDFQKGDIAEGYSVSREKKESFPLTVTSAQKNPTAFYLCASGEWQAYSGANVLTFGAGSRLTVL.

V and J are TRBV19 and TRBJ2-7, with D perhaps matching TRBD1 (5 bases). In germline, CDR1 is LNHDA, CDR2 SQIVND (reference sequence). Trimming took 3 bases from V and 0 from J, leaving 9 bases between them. The CDR3 extends over 14 amino acids. This CDR3 is CASSIRQSSYEQYF. The CDR3 bases are TGTGCCAGTAGTATCCGACAGAGCTCCTACGAGCAGTACTTC.

Here the CDR3 DNA reads TGTGCCAGCAAGACACAGGGTACCTTGGATGAAAAACTGTTTTTT. This gives the protein CASKTQGTLDEKLFF. The V and J genes are TRBV27 and TRBJ1-4, with D possibly TRBD1 on 6 matching bases. The V gene lost 7 bases and the J gene lost 6 bases, with 18 bases spanning the gap. The germline CDR1 and CDR2 sequences are MNHEY and SMNVEV (reference sequence). CDR3 size: 15 residues.

The rearrangement joins TRBV23-1 to TRBJ1-3; D gene uncertain. TRBV23-1 is assigned to the ORF class and has an uncertain function. CDR3 length: 16 residues. Trimming stripped 0 bases from V and 4 bases from J, with 13 bases between. The CDR3 here is CASSQSRSQTGNTIYF. The DNA for the CDR3 is TGCGCCAGCAGTCAATCGAGGTCCCAAACGGGAAACACCATATATTTT.